Below, one T cell receptor (beta chain) is given with its context. This specimen comes from a study of blood T cell repertoires in COVID-19. Overall study: From T cells, B-cell-depleted T cells, or PBMCs came the material, which was cDNA or gDNA.

In the authors' workflow: Amplified reference gene primers provided the basis for estimating nucleated cell counts. The data were produced by immunoSEQ multiplex PCR, yet TCRdb's version contains in-frame clones alone and is incomplete. The V and J calls and clone size come from that table; D and trimming were worked out from the DNA. The data show about 87,000 clones, over 75% seen once. V was pared by 4 bases and J by 2 bases, with 17 bases between. The CDR3 consists of 16 residues. Germline CDR1 and CDR2: KGHSY and FQNENV. The clonotype originates from a woman older than 75 with COVID-19, enrolled during active disease. The sample comprised peripheral blood. The chain has TRBV16 and TRBJ2-5; D possibly corresponds to TRBD1 (6 bases). The CDR3 nucleotides are TGTGCCAGCAGCCCCCTGGGGGCAGGGGAGCAAGAGACCCAGTACTTC. It translates to CASSPLGAGEQETQYF.